In its sample, the clone carrying this T cell receptor (beta chain) is medium-sized (0.01 to 0.1%). Its specificity is unknown. The CDR3 is 16 residues long. The V and J ends lost 2 bases and 0 bases, in that order; junction bases with no gene match: 5. Germline V lookup: CDR1 SEHNR, CDR2 FQNEAQ (reference sequence). The sample is drawn from a study of cytomegalovirus exposure and HLA in healthy donors. A multiplex PCR was run with 60 Vbeta primers and 13 Jbeta primers. As handled by the study authors: Among the unique TCR beta chains that a later analysis counted, about 81 million in all, some 10 million were shared. Produced via immunoSEQ multiplex PCR; TCRdb's table is partial and in-frame only. D and trimming come from the DNA, and the V and J calls and clone size come from that table. Here the sample spans about 64,000 clones, less than 80% being singletons. Study-level findings and limits: There were reportedly fewer N-insertions in an Asian-associated ancestry cluster than the approximately 640-donor mean, in a later analysis. Cytomegalovirus-associated TCR beta chains were listed, numbering 150 to 200. Researchers reported in a later analysis that common viral pathogens appeared linked to several top clusters.

This receptor was taken from a woman aged 45 to 65 in good health and CMV-seronegative. The specimen sequenced was PBMCs. The gene calls are TRBV7-9 and TRBJ2-3; 7 positions match TRBD2. The CDR3 DNA reads as TGTGCCAGCAGCTTAAGCCTGGGGGGGAGCACAGATACGCAGTATTTT. Translating it yields CASSLSLGGSTDTQYF.